These 10 T cell receptor beta chains originate from one sample sequenced in a study of PD-1 blockade in classical Hodgkin lymphoma. Assay: immunoSEQ multiplex PCR; the TCRdb copy retains only in-frame clones and omits some. The sample has roughly 70,000 clones, more than 85% seen once; the top ten hold roughly 2.5%. Documented time point: newly diagnosed, previously untreated cHL patient sample. The source material was peripheral blood mononuclear cells (PBMCs). The receptors derive from a human donor with classical Hodgkin lymphoma.

The V gene is TRBV9, the J gene TRBJ2-1; TRBD2 matches at 8 bases. Trimming took 4 bases from V and 3 from J; bases not matched to a gene: 6. The germline V gene encodes CDR1 SGDLS and CDR2 YYNGEE. The CDR3 sequence is 15 residues long. CDR3 nucleotide sequence: TGTGCCAGCAGCCCGAGAGCGGGGGACTACAATGAGCAGTTCTTC. Encoded protein: CASSPRAGDYNEQFF.

The V gene is TRBV9, the J gene TRBJ1-1, with no clear D. Germline CDR1 is SGDLS and CDR2 is YYNGEE. The CDR3 spans 13 residues. V was cut by 0 bases and J by 4 bases, with 7 bases left in between. Written as DNA, the CDR3 is TGTGCCAGCAGCGTAGATGGGTCCACTGAAGCTTTCTTT. Amino acids: CASSVDGSTEAFF.

V usage is TRBV28 and J usage is TRBJ2-5; D is unclear. V shed 8 bases and J shed 3 bases, with 10 bases lying between them. The CDR3 sequence is 12 residues long. The germline CDR1 and CDR2 sequences are MDHEN and SYDVKM. The CDR3 here is CASHSIEETQYF. The CDR3 nucleotides read TGTGCCAGCCACAGCATAGAAGAGACCCAGTACTTC.

This chain joins TRBV6-5 and TRBJ2-5; possibly TRBD1 for D (6 bases). From germline, CDR1 is MNHEY and CDR2 SVGAGI. The CDR3 runs to 13 residues. The V end was cut by 6 bases, the J end by 5 bases, with 13 bases between. CDR3 DNA sequence: TGTGCCAGCAGGATCAGGGGAATTGAGACCCAGTACTTC. Protein product: CASRIRGIETQYF.

The V call is TRBV5-4, the J call TRBJ2-7; 12 nucleotides match TRBD2. Germline-derived CDR1 and CDR2 are SGHNT and YYREEE (reference sequence). V was clipped by 2 bases and J by 6 bases; unmatched bases: 12. This CDR3 has 17 amino acids. CDR3 nucleotides: TGTGCCAGCAGCTTATTAGGACTAGCGGGGCGCCGCGGCGAGCAGTACTTC. This encodes CASSLLGLAGRRGEQYF.

The rearrangement links TRBV7-9 to TRBJ1-3; a weak D match, TRBD1 (6 bases). Trimming removed 2 bases at V and 2 bases at J, with 7 bases between. Per germline, CDR1 SEHNR and CDR2 FQNEAQ (reference sequence). This CDR3 has 14 amino acids. This CDR3 is CASSLRGAGNTIYF. The CDR3 bases are TGTGCCAGCAGCTTAAGGGGGGCTGGAAACACCATATATTTT. Drawing the rest from reference TRBV7-9 and TRBJ1-3, the complete variable domain is DTGVSQNPRHKITKRGQNVTFRCDPISEHNRLYWYRQTLGQGPEFLTYFQNEAQLEKSRLLSDRFSAERPKGSFSTLEIQRTEQGDSAMYLCASSLRGAGNTIYFGEGSWLTVV.

The V and J genes are TRBV19 and TRBJ1-5; tentatively, D is TRBD1 (6 bases). This CDR3 has 14 residues. The V end was cut by 7 bases, the J end by 6 bases, with 16 bases between. CDR1 and CDR2 (germline): LNHDA, SQIVND (reference sequence). The CDR3 reads CASTGQLRAQPQHF. CDR3 sequence (DNA): TGTGCCAGTACCGGACAGTTACGAGCTCAGCCCCAGCATTTT.

V gene TRBV5-4 combines with J gene TRBJ2-1; unclear D gene. Germline V lookup: CDR1 SGHNT, CDR2 YYREEE (reference sequence). The CDR3 consists of 15 residues. The V end was cut by 0 bases, the J end by 1 base, with 8 bases between. The CDR3: CASSLVAESYNEQFF. The CDR3 bases are TGTGCCAGCAGCTTGGTCGCGGAGTCCTACAATGAGCAGTTCTTC.

CDR3: CASSLLGGLDYGYTF. CDR3 DNA sequence: TGTGCCAGCAGCTTACTCGGCGGATTGGACTATGGCTACACCTTC. V gene TRBV7-6 combines with J gene TRBJ1-2; D not resolved. The CDR3 is made up of 15 amino acids. The germline V and J ends were trimmed by 2 bases and 3 bases, with 13 bases remaining between them. Germline CDR1 and CDR2: SGHVS and FNYEAQ.

This chain connects TRBV28 to TRBJ2-7; weak D call: TRBD1 (6 bases). Trimming removed 6 bases from V and 3 bases from J, with 9 bases in between. The CDR3 runs 12 residues. CDR1 is MDHEN, CDR2 SYDVKM, per germline. The chain's CDR3 is CASRGRGYEQYF. The CDR3 DNA reads as TGTGCCAGCAGAGGCAGGGGCTACGAGCAGTACTTC.